This TCR beta chain appears in the sequencing data of a study of CD8 T cells in ankylosing spondylitis. The study's findings and limits: A TCR beta motif of under ten highly homologous variants seemed to mark ankylosing spondylitis blood. According to the report, clones linked to the disease were significantly enriched in matched synovial fluid samples taken from ankylosing spondylitis patients. The disease-linked clones had a CD8+ phenotype and low blood frequencies.

This CDR3 spans 16 amino acids. Germline values: CDR1 KGHSH, CDR2 LQKENI. Trimming cost V 4 bases and J 7 bases; bases outside gene matches: 6. This clonotype was counted a few times. Its antigen is currently unknown. Using quantitative 5'-RACE with molecular barcodes, the authors made TCR beta libraries. TCRdb re-called the 5' RACE reads with MiXCR, one entry per CDR3 protein. Altogether about 330,000 distinct CDR3 sequences are present, around 8% being singletons, with the ten largest covering about 14%. This TCR was recovered from a male donor with ankylosing spondylitis. The material sequenced was blood, either unsorted or a sorted T cell fraction (not recorded which). The rearrangement joins TRBV18 to TRBJ2-2; 13 bases map to TRBD2. CDR3 residues: CASSRGLAGVSGELFF. The CDR3, as DNA: TGTGCCAGCTCACGAGGACTAGCGGGAGTAAGCGGGGAGCTGTTTTTT.